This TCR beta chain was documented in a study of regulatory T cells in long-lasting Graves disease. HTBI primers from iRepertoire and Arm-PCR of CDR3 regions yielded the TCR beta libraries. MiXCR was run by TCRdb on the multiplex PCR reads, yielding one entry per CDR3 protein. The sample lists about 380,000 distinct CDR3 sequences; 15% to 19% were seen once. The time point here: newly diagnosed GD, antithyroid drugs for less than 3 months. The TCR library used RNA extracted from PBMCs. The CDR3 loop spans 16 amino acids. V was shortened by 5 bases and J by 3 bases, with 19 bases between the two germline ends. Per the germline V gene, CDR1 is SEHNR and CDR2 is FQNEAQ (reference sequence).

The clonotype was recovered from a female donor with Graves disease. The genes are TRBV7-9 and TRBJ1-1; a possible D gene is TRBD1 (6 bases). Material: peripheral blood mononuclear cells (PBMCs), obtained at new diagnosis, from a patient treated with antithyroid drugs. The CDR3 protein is CASSQMGGTGDTEAFF. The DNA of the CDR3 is TGTGCCAGCAGCCAAATGGGGGGCACGGGGGACACTGAAGCTTTCTTT.